These 11 T cell receptor beta chains originate from one sample sequenced in a study of cytotoxic CD8 clonotypes in ibrutinib-treated CLL. This table comes from immunoSEQ multiplex PCR, and its TCRdb copy is limited to in-frame clones, with some not included. The profile shows about 200,000 clones, more than 70% of them singletons. The starting material was PBMCs, obtained after 12 months of ibrutinib treatment. These receptors came from a human donor with chronic lymphocytic leukemia.

The chain joins TRBV30 to TRBJ1-5, with TRBD1 identical over 7 bases. Germline-derived CDR1 and CDR2 are GTSNPN and SVGIG (reference sequence). There are 13 residues in the CDR3. V lost 5 bases to trimming and J lost 5 bases; unmatched junction nucleotides: 6. The CDR3 DNA sequence: TGTGCCTGGGGGGGACAGAAATATCAGCCCCAGCATTTT. Encoded protein: CAWGGQKYQPQHF.

The chain links TRBV7-9 to TRBJ1-2, with unresolved D. CDR1 and CDR2 from the germline V gene are SEHNR and FQNEAQ (reference sequence). V was shortened by 4 bases and J by 1 base, with 7 bases between the two germline ends. This CDR3 has 13 residues. CDR3 region: CASSSTRNYGYTF. CDR3 in DNA: TGTGCCAGCAGCTCAACTCGTAACTATGGCTACACCTTC.

V gene TRBV6-5 combines with J gene TRBJ1-1; D might be TRBD1 (5 bases). Germline CDR1 MNHEY, CDR2 SVGAGI. The CDR3 contains 15 residues. Trimming took 2 bases from V and 1 from J, leaving 11 bases between them. The CDR3 bases are TGTGCCAGCAGTTACGGCGGGACCTCGAACACTGAAGCTTTCTTT. It specifies CASSYGGTSNTEAFF.

The chain combines TRBV11-2 with TRBJ1-4; 11 bases fit TRBD1. V shed 5 bases, J shed 8 bases, and the junction held 10 bases outside the gene matches. The germline gives CDR1 SGHAT, CDR2 FQNNGV. The CDR3 has 16 amino acids. CDR3 residues: CASSASRTGGDEKLFF. The CDR3 DNA reads TGTGCCAGCAGCGCGTCCAGGACAGGGGGCGACGAAAAACTGTTTTTT.

The chain has TRBV28 and TRBJ1-5, with D perhaps matching TRBD1 (5 bases). Germline V gene data show CDR1 as MDHEN and CDR2 as SYDVKM. The CDR3 is 12 residues long. V was pared by 8 bases and J by 6 bases, with 11 bases between. The CDR3 spells CASEGSGQPQHF. The CDR3 DNA reads as TGTGCCAGCGAGGGGAGCGGTCAGCCCCAGCATTTT.

The chain couples TRBV7-2 to TRBJ2-5, with D hard to call. The CDR3 consists of 11 residues. Germline assignment: CDR1 SGHTA and CDR2 FQGNSA. The V gene lost 5 bases and the J gene lost 5 bases, with 6 bases spanning the gap. CDR3 sequence: CASSRQETQYF. In DNA form, the CDR3 reads TGTGCCAGCAGCCGTCAGGAGACCCAGTACTTC.

The rearrangement links TRBV13 to TRBJ2-1; 11 positions match TRBD2. The V gene end was trimmed by 6 bases and the J gene end by 1 base; junction bases not matched to a gene: 8. Germline CDR1 PRHDT, CDR2 FYEKMQ (reference sequence). This CDR3 spans 17 amino acids. DNA of the CDR3: TGTGCCAGCAGGAAGATAGCGGGAGGGCCTTCCTACAATGAGCAGTTCTTC. Protein product: CASRKIAGGPSYNEQFF.

The chain is built from TRBV25-1 and TRBJ1-1, with D possibly TRBD1 on 6 matching bases. The germline V gene encodes CDR1 MGHDK and CDR2 SYGVNS. CDR3 size: 12 residues. Trimming removed 6 bases at V and 3 bases at J, with 8 bases between. The CDR3 DNA follows: TGTGCCAGCAGAAAGGGGGACACTGAAGCTTTCTTT. It is translated as CASRKGDTEAFF.

The chain combines TRBV9 with TRBJ2-3; D possibly matches TRBD1 or TRBD2 (5 bases each). Looked up from germline, CDR1 is SGDLS and CDR2 is YYNGEE. The CDR3 runs 15 residues. With 3 bases removed from V and 0 bases from J, the gap between germline ends came to 11 bases. The CDR3: CASSAGTVSTDTQYF. The CDR3 DNA follows: TGTGCCAGCAGCGCCGGGACGGTAAGCACAGATACGCAGTATTTT.

The chain's CDR3 is CASSDPLLGNSYEQYF. The CDR3 DNA sequence: TGTGCCAGCAGTGACCCCCTCTTGGGCAACTCCTACGAGCAGTACTTC. The chain carries TRBV2 and TRBJ2-7, with no clear D. Between the trimmed V and J ends, which lost 3 bases and 0 bases, there was a span of 15 bases. CDR1 is SNHLY, CDR2 FYNNEI, per germline. The CDR3 covers 16 residues.

The J gene is TRBJ1-3, the V gene TRBV2, with unresolved D. V was cut by 1 base and J by 3 bases, with 10 bases left in between. From germline, CDR1 is SNHLY and CDR2 FYNNEI. The CDR3 extends over 15 amino acids. CDR3: CASSEGGAVGNTIYF. CDR3 DNA: TGTGCCAGCAGTGAAGGGGGAGCTGTTGGAAACACCATATATTTT.